Shown below are 23 T cell receptor beta chains from a single sample sequenced in a study of T cells after yellow fever vaccination (dated by TCRdb to the late 2010s). The treatment or condition label here, explained by the study, means: live attenuated yellow fever vaccine strain. Libraries were prepared through 5' RACE. For sequencing, an Illumina HiSeq 2500 was employed. TCRdb trimmed public reads at Q25 via fastp, called clones via MiXCR and kept in-frame beta chains. Rows with a matching CDR3 protein are joined into one entry that keeps the most common DNA and genes. Across this sample there are more than 450,000 distinct CDR3 sequences, with 20% to 25% seen only once. About 16% of the sample is taken by the ten largest. The starting material was PBMCs, obtained roughly 20 days after the first yellow fever vaccination. The receptors stem from a man aged 18 to 29 who received the YFV17D yellow fever vaccine.

This clonotype appeared a few times. The chain links TRBV5-6 to TRBJ1-5; D may be TRBD1 (6 bases). Germline V CDR1 and CDR2: SGHDT, YYEEEE. This CDR3 has 15 amino acids. V shed 0 bases and J shed 6 bases, with 13 bases lying between them. CDR3 nucleotides: TGTGCCAGCAGCTTGGGGGTACAGGGCCGTCAGCCCCAGCATTTT. Its translation: CASSLGVQGRQPQHF.

The chain links TRBV7-2 to TRBJ2-3; D remains ambiguous. With 0 bases removed from V and 4 bases from J, the gap between germline ends came to 11 bases. The CDR3 extends over 15 amino acids. Germline-derived CDR1 and CDR2 are SGHTA and FQGNSA. The CDR3 DNA follows: TGTGCCAGCAGCTTAGCCAGGACCCCACCAGATACGCAGTATTTT. Translated: CASSLARTPPDTQYF.

This chain uses TRBV6-1 with TRBJ1-1, with D perhaps matching TRBD1 (6 bases). Germline CDR1 MNHNS, CDR2 SASEGT. V gave up 2 bases and J gave up 5 bases, with 21 bases separating them. This CDR3 comprises 17 residues. The CDR3 DNA follows: TGTGCCAGCAGTGAAAGGACAGAGTACTTCTCCGGTACTGAAGCTTTCTTT. Translation gives CASSERTEYFSGTEAFF.

The chain couples TRBV7-9 to TRBJ2-2; 10 positions agree with TRBD1. The CDR3 length is 16 residues. V dropped 5 bases and J dropped 8; count of bases not matched to a gene: 11. Germline V gives CDR1 SEHNR, CDR2 FQNEAQ (reference sequence). CDR3 region: CASSPQPGQGIGELFF. DNA for the CDR3: TGTGCCAGCAGCCCTCAGCCGGGACAGGGGATAGGGGAGCTGTTTTTT.

The sample holds a few counts of this clonotype. The gene calls are TRBV5-1 and TRBJ1-6; D remains ambiguous. Germline CDR1 reads SGHRS; CDR2 reads YFSETQ. The CDR3 sequence is 15 residues long. Deletions cut 3 bases from V and 0 bases from J, with 7 bases between. The CDR3 coding sequence is TGCGCCAGCAGCTGGTTTTCCTCCTATAATTCACCCCTCCACTTT. As protein: CASSWFSSYNSPLHF.

This chain joins TRBV20-1 and TRBJ2-7; 9 bases fit TRBD2. Trimming cost V 3 bases and J 7 bases; bases outside gene matches: 7. The germline CDR1 and CDR2 sequences are DFQATT and SNEGSKA (reference sequence). The CDR3 runs 13 residues. The DNA for the CDR3 is TGCAGTGCTAGTCGACTAGCGGCGAGGGAGCAGTACTTC. Residues: CSASRLAAREQYF.

The gene calls are TRBV12-3 or TRBV12-4 and TRBJ2-1; 9 bases match TRBD1. The V and J ends lost 9 bases and 6 bases, in that order; junction bases with no gene match: 3. The CDR3 totals 12 residues. CDR3 DNA: TGTGCCAGTAGGGACAGGGTCAATGAGCAGTTCTTC. Its protein is CASRDRVNEQFF.

This clonotype was observed a handful of times. The CDR3 is CASSSPLRQGGYGYTF. The CDR3 DNA follows: TGTGCCAGCAGCTCCCCCCTTAGACAGGGTGGCTATGGCTACACCTTC. The chain is built from TRBV5-6 and TRBJ1-2; 7 bases fit TRBD1. There are 16 residues in the CDR3. The J segment lost 4 bases and the V segment lost 3 bases, leaving 12 bases of the junction unmatched. CDR1 is SGHDT and CDR2 is YYEEEE in the germline V gene.

V and J are TRBV20-1 and TRBJ2-1, with a possible D match to TRBD2 (5 bases). The CDR3 has 13 amino acids. V was pared by 1 base and J by 5 bases, with 9 bases between. Germline V gives CDR1 DFQATT, CDR2 SNEGSKA (reference sequence). The CDR3 DNA is TGCAGTGCTAGAGCGGGGTCCGACAATGAGCAGTTCTTC. Translating gives CSARAGSDNEQFF.

This chain connects TRBV21-1 to TRBJ2-3; the table's D call, TRBD2, has no DNA check behind it. TRBV21-1 is a recognized pseudogene. This CDR3 has 17 amino acids. The CDR3: CASNPWPSGGCTDTQYF. For the CDR3, the DNA is TGTGCCAGCAACCCGTGGCCTAGCGGGGGGTGCACAGATACGCAGTATTTT.

This sequence joins TRBV11-2 and TRBJ2-7; 7 bases match TRBD2. V was clipped by 3 bases and J by 3 bases; unmatched bases: 8. Germline V gene data show CDR1 as SGHAT and CDR2 as FQNNGV. The CDR3 has 15 residues. CDR3 nucleotide sequence: TGTGCCAGCAGCTTGGCGGGGGACCTACGCTACGAGCAGTACGTC. This encodes CASSLAGDLRYEQYV.

The chain employs TRBV20-1 and TRBJ2-3; D is tentatively TRBD1 or TRBD2 (5 bases each). Trimming took off 5 bases at V and 4 bases at J, with 13 bases between the two ends. CDR1 and CDR2 (germline): DFQATT, SNEGSKA (reference sequence). There are 13 residues in the CDR3. The CDR3 loop is CSAPGRGPDTQYF. DNA of the CDR3: TGCAGTGCTCCAGGACGGGGCCCAGATACGCAGTATTTT.

This clonotype was found a few times. V gene TRBV5-1 combines with J gene TRBJ2-5, with D possibly matching TRBD1 (6 bases). The germline V gene encodes CDR1 SGHRS and CDR2 YFSETQ. With 2 bases removed from V and 5 bases from J, the gap between germline ends came to 10 bases. CDR3 size: 13 residues. The CDR3 coding sequence is TGCGCCAGCAGCTTCCGGACAGTCGAGACCCAGTACTTC. Its protein product is CASSFRTVETQYF.

This clonotype was observed a handful of times. The gene calls are TRBV12-3 or TRBV12-4 and TRBJ1-1; D not certain. The CDR3 totals 12 residues. Trimming cost V 7 bases and J 0 bases, with 6 bases left between them. CDR3 in DNA: TGTGCCAGCACCTTCATGAACACTGAAGCTTTCTTT. Protein sequence: CASTFMNTEAFF.

This clonotype showed up just a few times. The chain employs TRBV5-4 and TRBJ2-4; 9 bases line up with TRBD1. V was clipped by 4 bases and J by 5 bases; unmatched bases: 10. The CDR3 is 16 residues long. Looked up from germline, CDR1 is SGHNT and CDR2 is YYREEE (reference sequence). CDR3 sequence (DNA): TGTGCCAGCAGCCGAGGGGGACAGGGACCCCAAAACATTCAGTACTTC. Translating it yields CASSRGGQGPQNIQYF.

This clonotype was seen more than once but under ten times. The gene calls are TRBV28 and TRBJ1-5; TRBD1 matches 9 bases. There are 14 residues in the CDR3. V shed 10 bases, J shed 5 bases, and the junction held 9 bases outside the gene matches. Germline V gene data show CDR1 as MDHEN and CDR2 as SYDVKM. CDR3 DNA: TGTGCCATCAAAGGGGGACAGGGACATCAGCCCCAGCATTTT. Its protein product is CAIKGGQGHQPQHF.

The chain has TRBV4-3 and TRBJ1-1; D is unclear. Germline V gene data show CDR1 as LGHNA and CDR2 as YSLEER. V was clipped by 4 bases and J by 5 bases, with 11 bases between them. The CDR3 is made up of 13 amino acids. The CDR3 DNA reads TGCGCCAGCAGCCCCCATCGATGGACTGAAGCTTTCTTT. Protein: CASSPHRWTEAFF.

This clonotype came up a few times. Relative to the germline gene, one junction end is altered; a read error may explain this. V is TRBV27 and J is TRBJ2-5; a weak D match, TRBD2 (6 bases). CDR1 is MNHEY, CDR2 SMNVEV, per germline (reference sequence). The CDR3 is 11 amino acids. The CDR3: CASSSGEAQYF. The CDR3 bases are TGTGCCAGCAGCTCGGGAGAGGCCCAGTACTTC.

The chain combines TRBV28 with TRBJ1-5, with TRBD1 matching 10 bases. V lost 1 base and J lost 0; bases outside the gene matches: 3. Germline loops: CDR1 MDHEN, CDR2 SYDVKM. This CDR3 has 17 amino acids. The CDR3 here is CASSLYGTGASNQPQHF. CDR3 nucleotides: TGTGCCAGCAGTTTATACGGGACAGGGGCTAGCAATCAGCCCCAGCATTTT.

CDR3: CASSLGFSNQPQHF. The DNA for the CDR3 is TGTGCCAGCAGCTTGGGCTTTAGCAATCAGCCCCAGCATTTT. This chain joins TRBV7-8 and TRBJ1-5; unclear D gene. Germline V lookup: CDR1 SGHVS, CDR2 FQNEAQ. There are 14 residues in the CDR3. Trimming took 3 bases from V and 0 from J, leaving 6 bases between them. The full variable domain, rest sourced from reference TRBV7-8 and TRBJ1-5, is GAGVSQSPRYKVAKRGQDVALRCDPISGHVSLFWYQQALGQGPEFLTYFQNEAQLDKSGLPSDRFFAERPEGSVSTLKIQRTQQEDSAVYLCASSLGFSNQPQHFGDGTRLSIL.

The table lists this clonotype with a few counts. The V gene is TRBV4-3, the J gene TRBJ1-4; possible D gene TRBD1, 6 bases. The CDR3 totals 15 residues. Germline V gene lookup returns CDR1 LGHNA and CDR2 YSLEER. V was cut by 0 bases and J by 8 bases, with 13 bases left in between. This chain's CDR3 is CASSQDYPGDEKLFF. CDR3 DNA sequence: TGCGCCAGCAGCCAAGATTACCCAGGGGACGAAAAACTGTTTTTT.

This clonotype was counted between two and nine times. The chain has TRBV6-1 and TRBJ2-3; D not resolved. The CDR3 consists of 15 residues. Per germline, CDR1 MNHNS and CDR2 SASEGT. With 6 bases removed from V and 1 base from J, the gap between germline ends came to 14 bases. The DNA of the CDR3 is TGTGCCAGCAGACGAGACCCGTCCCGCACAGATACGCAGTATTTT. Translating it yields CASRRDPSRTDTQYF.

V usage is TRBV7-2 and J usage is TRBJ1-2, with 9 bases matching TRBD1. Germline V gene data show CDR1 as SGHTA and CDR2 as FQGNSA. The CDR3 runs to 14 residues. V gave up 3 bases and J gave up 8 bases; unmatched junction bases: 7. This CDR3 is CASSLDRGGVGYTF. The CDR3 DNA follows: TGTGCCAGCAGCTTGGACAGGGGAGGGGTGGGCTACACCTTC.